Following are 11 T cell receptor beta chains from one sample sequenced in a study of T cell responses to AZD1222 COVID-19 vaccine. Sequencing used immunoSEQ multiplex PCR; TCRdb keeps in-frame clones, though not all of them. The sample carries around 130,000 clones, 70% to 90% recorded once. The sequencing used peripheral blood, collected 28 days after the second AZD1222 dose. The source of these receptors is an adult who received the AZD1222 COVID-19 vaccine.

With respect to this clone: The junction departs from germline at one end; a sequencing error may be responsible. This chain links TRBV11-3 with TRBJ1-2; the D gene is possibly TRBD1 (6 bases). Per the germline V gene, CDR1 is SGHNT and CDR2 is YENEEA. CDR3 length: 13 residues. The CDR3 DNA is TGTGCCAGCAGCTCAACCACCGATCCGGGACACTGGTGG. It codes for CASSSTTDPGHWW.

J is TRBJ1-1 and V is TRBV2, with D maybe TRBD1 (5 bases). The CDR3 contains 14 residues. Germline CDR1 reads SNHLY; CDR2 reads FYNNEI. Trimming pared 4 bases from V and 3 bases from J, leaving 12 bases between. CDR3 bases: TGTGCCAGCAGTGCTTATCTGGGGGACACTGAAGCTTTCTTT. Residues: CASSAYLGDTEAFF.

In its sample, this clone was seen a few times. The chain joins TRBV27 to TRBJ1-6; no clear D. The CDR3 runs 16 residues. Per germline, CDR1 MNHEY and CDR2 SMNVEV (reference sequence). Trimming pared 1 base from V and 0 bases from J, leaving 7 bases between. The CDR3 nucleotides read TGTGCCAGCAGTTTATTTTCAGGCTCCTATAATTCACCCCTCCACTTT. It codes for CASSLFSGSYNSPLHF.

V and J are TRBV5-4 and TRBJ2-1; TRBD1 agrees at 7 bases. Germline trimming cut 4 bases from V and 7 bases from J; bases unmatched to any gene: 11. Looked up from germline, CDR1 is SGHNT and CDR2 is YYREEE (reference sequence). The CDR3 is 15 residues long. Written as DNA, the CDR3 is TGTGCCAGCAGCAGAATCGACAGGGCCCGGAATGAGCAGTTCTTC. This gives the protein CASSRIDRARNEQFF.

Written as DNA, the CDR3 is TGTGCCAGCAGTTGGCGACCCAGGGATGGCTACACCTTC. The encoded protein is CASSWRPRDGYTF. V is TRBV6-5 and J is TRBJ1-2, with D maybe TRBD1 (5 bases). With 4 bases removed from V and 6 bases from J, the gap between germline ends came to 12 bases. The germline gives CDR1 MNHEY, CDR2 SVGAGI. The CDR3 length is 13 residues.

This rearrangement joins TRBV7-2 to TRBJ2-5; D may be TRBD1 (6 bases). The germline gives CDR1 SGHTA, CDR2 FQGNSA. The V gene lost 5 bases and the J gene lost 5 bases, with 12 bases spanning the gap. The CDR3 has 13 residues. The CDR3 loop reads CASSSNRGETQYF. The DNA of the CDR3 is TGTGCCAGCAGCAGCAATAGGGGGGAGACCCAGTACTTC.

As DNA, the CDR3 is TGTGCTAGTGGTTGGGCCATTGGGGTTCTCACTGAAGCTTTCTTT. This codes for CASGWAIGVLTEAFF. The chain couples TRBV12-5 to TRBJ1-1, with no clear D. With 4 bases removed from V and 4 bases from J, the gap between germline ends came to 16 bases. Per germline, CDR1 LGHNT and CDR2 FRNRAP. CDR3 length: 15 amino acids.

This chain links TRBV5-6 with TRBJ1-2; D is undetermined. The CDR3 extends over 14 amino acids. V lost 4 bases and J 4 bases, leaving 14 bases between the germline ends. The germline gives CDR1 SGHDT, CDR2 YYEEEE. The CDR3 spells CASSSLSGVYGYTF. The CDR3 bases are TGTGCCAGCAGCAGCCTGTCGGGAGTCTATGGCTACACCTTC.

The rearrangement links TRBV6-6 to TRBJ1-4, with 9 positions matching TRBD1. Germline CDR1 is MNHNY and CDR2 is SVGAGI (reference sequence). CDR3 length: 16 amino acids. After removal of 5 bases from V and 6 bases from J, the junction contained 10 bases not matched to a gene. The DNA for the CDR3 is TGTGCCAGCAGTCGACAGGGGGAGTTTCTTTATGAAAAACTGTTTTTT. It translates to CASSRQGEFLYEKLFF.

The chain recombines TRBV6-5 with TRBJ1-1; D possibly corresponds to TRBD1 (6 bases). Trimming removed 6 bases at V and 7 bases at J, with 9 bases between. This CDR3 has 11 residues. Germline CDR1 MNHEY, CDR2 SVGAGI. CDR3 bases: TGTGCCAGCAGACAGGACAGTGAAGCTTTCTTT. Translation gives CASRQDSEAFF.

J is TRBJ2-1 and V is TRBV27; TRBD1 or TRBD2 may be the D gene (6 bases each). CDR1 is MNHEY and CDR2 is SMNVEV in the germline V gene (reference sequence). The length of the CDR3 is 12 residues. V was pared by 6 bases and J by 10 bases, with 13 bases between. The CDR3 sequence is CASSGYGGEQFF. The CDR3 DNA reads TGTGCCAGCAGCGGTTACGGGGGCGAGCAGTTCTTC.